This T cell receptor beta chain was found in a study of T cell responses to AZD1222 COVID-19 vaccine. Study-level results: Only a handful of AZD1222 recipients tested seropositive at baseline. Clonal diversity was possibly underestimated, and the donors were mostly white British, with more females. There were vaccine-associated CD4 TCRs across spike, dominant at 160-218 and 743-854.

The CDR3 runs 13 residues. The J segment lost 8 bases and the V segment lost 8 bases, leaving 6 bases of the junction unmatched. Per germline, CDR1 MNHEY and CDR2 SVGAGI. The repertoire was sequenced with immunoSEQ multiplex PCR; TCRdb's copy has only in-frame clones and lacks some. This table has 130,000 or so clones, roughly 90% appearing once. This clone has a single count. Its antigen is not identified. The chain employs TRBV6-5 and TRBJ1-6, with 7 bases that match TRBD1. The sample in question was peripheral blood, obtained on day 0 of AZD1222 vaccination. This TCR came from an adult in good health. CDR3 sequence (DNA): TGTGCCAGCCGAAGGGGGACAGATTCACCCCTCCACTTT. This sequence encodes CASRRGTDSPLHF.